The rows below give T cell receptor beta chains drawn from one sample of a study of beta chain features in type 1 diabetes. This table comes from immunoSEQ multiplex PCR, and its TCRdb copy is limited to in-frame clones, with some not included. The table includes roughly 350,000 clones, around 9.6% detected once. The sample consisted of central memory CD4+ T cells from blood. The origin of the receptors is a man aged 30 to 45 with type 1 diabetes. CDR3s include the opening cysteine and the closing phenylalanine or tryptophan. Each record gives: J gene, clone size, V gene, D gene, CDR3 protein, CDR3 DNA. The D gene is left open where the match is weak. A clone size is listed for some rows: how often the clone was seen (once, few, many), or a class if it is expanded.

TRBJ1-1 | few | TRBV9 | NA | CASSGDTEAFF | TGTGCCAGCAGCGGGGACACTGAAGCTTTCTTT
TRBJ1-5 | few | TRBV6-6 | TRBD1 | CASSYGTEPSNQPQHF | TGTGCCAGCAGTTACGGGACAGAACCTAGCAATCAGCCCCAGCATTTT
TRBJ1-1 | NA | TRBV28 | TRBD1 | CASIGQGVDGTEAFF | TGTGCCAGCATCGGACAGGGGGTCGATGGCACTGAAGCTTTCTTT
TRBJ1-2 | NA | TRBV10-3 | NA | CAISGQEGDYGYTF | TGTGCCATCAGTGGTCAAGAAGGAGACTATGGCTACACCTTC
TRBJ2-5 | NA | TRBV4-1 | TRBD2 | CASSQGTIETQYF | TGTGCCAGCAGCCAAGGGACTATAGAGACCCAGTACTTC
TRBJ2-5 | NA | TRBV7-8 | TRBD2 | CASSKNLREGETQYF | TGTGCCAGCAGCAAAAACCTCAGGGAGGGGGAGACCCAGTACTTC
TRBJ1-3 | NA | TRBV4-2 | NA | CASSQEKGVSGNTIYF | TGTGCCAGCAGCCAAGAAAAGGGGGTTTCGGGAAACACCATATATTTT
TRBJ2-7 | few | TRBV28 | TRBD2 | CASRPLAGGSYEQYF | TGTGCCAGCAGACCCCTAGCGGGAGGGTCCTACGAGCAGTACTTC
TRBJ2-5 | NA | TRBV11-2 | NA | CASSPPHGTQYF | TGTGCCAGCAGCCCCCCTCACGGGACCCAGTACTTC
TRBJ2-7 | few | TRBV19 | NA | CASSTDRVREQYF | TGTGCCAGTAGTACAGACCGGGTTAGGGAGCAGTACTTC
TRBJ2-1 | few | TRBV7-2 | TRBD2 | CASSSYSGRDNEQFF | TGTGCCAGCAGCTCCTACAGCGGGAGGGACAATGAGCAGTTCTTC
TRBJ2-3 | few | TRBV7-2 | TRBD1 | CASSLAPRTGASTDTQYF | TGTGCCAGCAGCTTAGCCCCCCGGACAGGAGCTAGCACAGATACGCAGTATTTT
TRBJ2-7 | few | TRBV2 | TRBD2 | CASSDALADYEQYF | TGTGCCAGCAGTGATGCACTAGCGGACTACGAGCAGTACTTC
TRBJ2-7 | NA | TRBV5-1 | TRBD1 | CASSLVTGVTYEQYF | TGCGCCAGCAGCTTGGTAACAGGGGTCACCTACGAGCAGTACTTC
TRBJ2-2 | few | TRBV5-1 | NA | CASSLGVTGELFF | TGCGCCAGCAGCTTGGGCGTTACCGGGGAGCTGTTTTTT
TRBJ2-7 | NA | TRBV2 | TRBD1 | CASSGTTGTGTEQYF | TGTGCCAGCAGTGGGACAACCGGGACAGGGACCGAGCAGTACTTC
TRBJ2-3 | NA | TRBV7-9 | TRBD2 | CASSRVAGGPGDTQYF | TGTGCCAGCAGCCGGGTAGCGGGAGGGCCGGGAGATACGCAGTATTTT
TRBJ1-1 | NA | TRBV5-1 | NA | CASSKDTLGTEAFF | TGCGCCAGCAGCAAAGACACCCTGGGGACTGAAGCTTTCTTT
TRBJ2-6 | few | TRBV6-1 | NA | CASSDPPGAGALSGANVLTF | TGTGCCAGCAGTGACCCCCCCGGGGCAGGCGCCCTCTCTGGGGCCAACGTCCTGACTTTC
TRBJ1-3 | few | TRBV7-9 | NA | CASTPPQGDSGNTIYF | TGTGCCAGCACCCCCCCACAGGGCGACTCTGGAAACACCATATATTTT
TRBJ2-6 | NA | TRBV27 | NA | CASLHSASSGANVLTF | TGTGCCAGTTTGCATTCTGCTAGCTCTGGGGCCAACGTCCTGACTTTC
TRBJ1-5 | NA | TRBV4-2 | NA | CASSQDPREGNQPQHF | TGTGCCAGCAGCCAAGATCCAAGGGAGGGGAATCAGCCCCAGCATTTT
TRBJ2-5 | many | TRBV6-6 | NA | CASRVSGEETQYF | TGTGCCAGCAGGGTTTCAGGGGAAGAGACCCAGTACTTC